Presented here are 18 T cell receptor beta chains from one specimen sequenced in a study of HIV-infected patients and healthy controls. Reverse transcription used 500 to 550 ng RNA and constant-region primers for alpha and beta. Using multiplexing indices, alpha and beta chain libraries were generated apart by chain-specific third strand synthesis. TCRdb re-called the 5' RACE reads with MiXCR, one entry per CDR3 protein. The repertoire holds under 20,000 distinct CDR3 sequences, with around 10% as singletons. No cell fractionation was done, so the repertoire covers all unsorted peripheral blood T cells. The specimen sequenced was blood. The receptors shown here come from an adult in good health.

In this sample, this clonotype turned up many times. V usage is TRBV5-5 and J usage is TRBJ1-3; 10 bases line up with TRBD1. Germline CDR1 and CDR2: SGHKS and YYEKEE (reference sequence). Trimming removed 2 bases from V and 4 bases from J; junction bases left unmatched: 9. The CDR3 has 17 amino acids. The CDR3 loop reads CASSLGTGERVGNTIYF. CDR3 DNA sequence: TGTGCCAGCAGCTTAGGGACAGGGGAGCGTGTGGGAAACACCATATATTTT.

The chain carries TRBV12-3 or TRBV12-4 and TRBJ2-7, with D perhaps matching TRBD2 (5 bases). Trimming took 0 bases from V and 1 from J, leaving 10 bases between them. The CDR3 spans 15 residues. CDR3 protein: CASSLAAGVSYEQYF. As DNA, the CDR3 is TGTGCCAGCAGTTTAGCGGCCGGGGTATCCTACGAGCAGTACTTC.

Ten or more counts support this clonotype. The chain has TRBV4-1 and TRBJ1-5; D gene uncertain. Per germline, CDR1 MGHRA and CDR2 YSYEKL. The germline V and J ends were trimmed by 5 bases and 12 bases, with 17 bases remaining between them. The CDR3 totals 13 residues. The DNA of the CDR3 is TGCGCCAGCAGCGAAGGCGATCCGGGCCTCCAGCATTTT. This encodes CASSEGDPGLQHF.

This clonotype was seen many times. The chain uses TRBV7-9 and TRBJ2-5; D might be TRBD1 or TRBD2, each matching 5 bases. The V end was cut by 5 bases, the J end by 2 bases, with 18 bases between. Germline CDR1 reads SEHNR; CDR2 reads FQNEAQ (reference sequence). The CDR3 length is 16 residues. DNA of the CDR3: TGTGCCAGCAGCCCCCGGAGGACAAACGAACAAGAGACCCAGTACTTC. Protein: CASSPRRTNEQETQYF.

This clonotype is medium-sized. The gene calls are TRBV10-3 and TRBJ2-3; 14 positions agree with TRBD2. Trimming at V came to 6 bases and at J to 6 bases, leaving 8 bases not matched to a gene. Germline V CDR1 and CDR2: ENHRY, SYGVKD. The CDR3 is made up of 16 amino acids. DNA for the CDR3: TGTGCCATCAGAGACTCGACTAGCGGGAGGGCTGATACGCAGTATTTT. Translation: CAIRDSTSGRADTQYF.

This clonotype showed up many times. This sequence joins TRBV4-1 and TRBJ2-1, with TRBD1 matching 7 bases. Germline V gives CDR1 MGHRA, CDR2 YSYEKL. The junction had 15 bases not matched to a gene; V was cut back by 3 bases and J by 4 bases. The CDR3 loop spans 18 amino acids. The CDR3 protein is CASSHSQVGTDFYNEQFF. In nucleotides, the CDR3 is TGCGCCAGCAGCCATTCTCAAGTCGGGACAGATTTTTACAATGAGCAGTTCTTC.

In this sample, this clonotype turned up many times. This chain connects TRBV28 to TRBJ1-2, with no clear D. The CDR3 has 12 residues. The ends were cut back, 6 bases at V and 4 bases at J, with 9 bases in the middle. CDR1 is MDHEN and CDR2 is SYDVKM in the germline V gene. DNA for the CDR3: TGTGCCAGCAGATGGGGTAGCTATGGCTACACCTTC. Residues: CASRWGSYGYTF.

By sample fraction, this clonotype is medium-sized. V usage is TRBV4-1 and J usage is TRBJ2-1; D possibly matches TRBD1 or TRBD2 (5 bases each). This CDR3 has 16 residues. Germline CDR1 MGHRA, CDR2 YSYEKL. The V end was cut by 0 bases, the J end by 8 bases, with 17 bases between. Here the CDR3 reads CASSQDGADRGDEQFF. The CDR3 DNA sequence: TGCGCCAGCAGCCAAGATGGTGCGGACCGAGGGGATGAGCAGTTCTTC.

In its sample, this clonotype was seen many times. The chain is built from TRBV5-4 and TRBJ2-3; 10 bases are shared with TRBD1. The ends lost 3 bases at V and 5 bases at J; junction bases unmatched: 6. Germline V gives CDR1 SGHNT, CDR2 YYREEE (reference sequence). The CDR3 totals 15 residues. CDR3 amino acids: CASSSPGQGIDTQYF. DNA of the CDR3: TGTGCCAGCAGCTCGCCGGGACAGGGGATAGATACGCAGTATTTT.

This clonotype was seen repeatedly, ten times or more. The chain is built from TRBV29-1 and TRBJ2-1; maybe TRBD1 (6 bases). This CDR3 has 12 amino acids. With 6 bases removed from V and 4 bases from J, the gap between germline ends came to 10 bases. Germline lookup yields CDR1 SQVTM and CDR2 ANQGSEA. The CDR3, as DNA: TGCAGCGTGTCGGACAGATACAATGAGCAGTTCTTC. Protein: CSVSDRYNEQFF.

In this sample, this clonotype turned up many times. CDR3 amino acids: CASSASGAQETQYF. The CDR3 region has the DNA TGTGCCAGCAGCGCTAGCGGAGCTCAAGAGACCCAGTACTTC. The chain has TRBV7-2 and TRBJ2-5, with 7 bases fitting TRBD2. CDR1 and CDR2 (germline): SGHTA, FQGNSA. CDR3 length: 14 residues. The junction had 5 bases not matched to a gene; V was cut back by 5 bases and J by 2 bases.

Sample share makes this clonotype medium-sized (0.01 to 0.1%). The chain has TRBV3-1 and TRBJ2-7; 8 bases align to TRBD1. This CDR3 has 14 residues. V was clipped by 4 bases and J by 4 bases; unmatched bases: 6. Germline V gene sequence: CDR1 LGHDT, CDR2 YNNKEL (reference sequence). CDR3 in amino acids: CASSLDRESYEQYF. In DNA, the CDR3 is TGTGCCAGCAGCCTGGACAGGGAATCGTACGAGCAGTACTTC.

This clonotype was picked up many times. This chain uses TRBV28 with TRBJ2-3; D might be TRBD2 (5 bases). Trimming stripped 3 bases from V and 3 bases from J, with 7 bases between. Germline V CDR1 and CDR2: MDHEN, SYDVKM. CDR3 size: 13 residues. CDR3 sequence: CASSFPGTDTQYF. The CDR3 DNA reads TGTGCCAGCAGTTTCCCGGGGACAGATACGCAGTATTTT.

This clonotype was seen at least ten times. The chain is built from TRBV3-1 and TRBJ2-5; tentative D call: TRBD2 (6 bases). CDR1 and CDR2 (germline): LGHDT, YNNKEL (reference sequence). V shed 1 base and J shed 2 bases, with 11 bases lying between them. The CDR3 runs to 15 residues. The CDR3 here is CASSQGGGRQETQYF. For the CDR3, the DNA is TGTGCCAGCAGCCAAGGAGGAGGGCGGCAAGAGACCCAGTACTTC.

This clonotype has a count of ten or more. This chain links TRBV3-1 with TRBJ2-5; 7 nucleotides align to TRBD2. CDR3 length: 16 residues. CDR1 and CDR2 (germline): LGHDT, YNNKEL (reference sequence). The trim removed 4 bases at V and 2 bases at J, leaving 10 bases unmatched. CDR3 nucleotide sequence: TGTGCCAGCAGCCCTTTGCGGGGGAAAGGGCAAGAGACCCAGTACTTC. The encoded protein is CASSPLRGKGQETQYF.

This clonotype was observed a few times. This chain links TRBV20-1 with TRBJ2-1; the match to TRBD2 covers 12 bases. The J segment lost 7 bases and the V segment lost 5 bases, leaving 6 bases of the junction unmatched. Germline CDR1 is DFQATT and CDR2 is SNEGSKA (reference sequence). The CDR3 is made up of 14 amino acids. The CDR3 DNA reads TGCAGTGCTTTAAGACTAGCGGGAGAGAATGAGCAGTTCTTC. Translation: CSALRLAGENEQFF.

This clonotype came up many times. The chain is built from TRBV12-3 or TRBV12-4 and TRBJ2-3; D gene ambiguous. V dropped 6 bases and J dropped 6 bases, with 16 bases sitting between them. The CDR3 has 14 amino acids. The CDR3 nucleotides are TGTGCCAGCAGCCCAACGACTGCCTCCGATACGCAGTATTTT. Amino acid sequence: CASSPTTASDTQYF.

By proportion, this clonotype is medium-sized. This chain links TRBV5-4 with TRBJ2-2; no reliable D call. The germline gives CDR1 SGHNT, CDR2 YYREEE (reference sequence). The CDR3 is made up of 15 amino acids. V was pared by 0 bases and J by 0 bases, with 6 bases between. This CDR3 is CASSLDLANTGELFF. For the CDR3, the DNA is TGTGCCAGCAGCTTGGATCTAGCGAACACCGGGGAGCTGTTTTTT.